This T cell receptor beta chain comes out of a study of Graves' ophthalmopathy and Graves' hyperthyroidism (dated by TCRdb to 2017 to 2018). Concerning the study at large: Hyperthyroidism was defined as stable when no progression to ophthalmopathy occurred within 18 months of follow-up. The study used signatures of the TCR beta repertoire to tell Graves' ophthalmopathy apart from Graves' hyperthyroidism and to predict which patients would progress to ophthalmopathy. In total, 135 blood samples were TCR-sequenced: approximately 42 ophthalmopathy, over 70 hyperthyroidism and about 17 hyperthyroidism-to-ophthalmopathy patients. A discovery set of about a hundred patients (more than 40 ophthalmopathy, some 58 stable hyperthyroidism) was enrolled to explore V-J signatures distinguishing ophthalmopathy from hyperthyroidism. An independent validation cohort was composed of fewer than 20 hyperthyroidism patients and 17 patients who later progressed from hyperthyroidism to ophthalmopathy. In over 5 hyperthyroidism patients, the T-cell repertoire of thyroid tissue was compared with the T-cell repertoire of blood. Following sample collection, hyperthyroidism patients were given methimazole at a starting dose of 30 mg daily, and ophthalmopathy patients were given high-dose intravenous methylprednisolone. Results and caveats for the whole study, not just this receptor: Ophthalmopathy was separated from stable hyperthyroidism by the 13-signature model with roughly 88% sensitivity and just under 84% specificity in cross-validation and with 80%/75% in the test set. Sample size was not predetermined statistically, and investigators were not blinded to group allocation. In validation, the model predicted ophthalmopathy progression with 55% to 71% sensitivity and about 73% specificity; eleven to twelve predicted patients were CT-confirmed with GO in a median of around 6.5 months. Among expanded thyroid clonotypes with frequency above 0.001, most also showed up in blood, which suggests that blood repertoires may reflect the thyroid immune response.

Hyperthyroidism patients were newly diagnosed, were aged 18 to 65 years, and had a disease duration under 2 months. Patients with other autoimmune diseases, uncontrolled infections, pregnancy or lactation were excluded. Diagnosis relied on clinical symptoms, serum thyroxine, TRAb, thyroid ultrasound and orbital computed tomography. Total RNA was extracted with Trizol reagent and quality-checked on an Agilent 2100 Bioanalyzer. This clonotype was observed at least ten times. Its antigen target is currently unknown. No per-base quality is available; no much larger clone lies one base away. Compared with germline, V lacks 1 base and J lacks 8 bases; bases without a gene match: 3. Spanning cysteine to phenylalanine, the CDR3 consists of 13 amino acids. Kept here is only the CDR3 DNA, which spans 39 bases and is read in frame from base 1. Based on the germline V gene (reference sequence), the CDR1 and CDR2 sequences are SEHNR and FQNEAQ.

For repertoire sequencing, TCR beta CDR3 regions were amplified from RNA transcripts. A first-round RT-PCR used HTBI primers with the Qiagen OneStep RT-PCR kit, followed by a second-round multiplex PCR, size selection and purification. Sequencing of the libraries was carried out on an Illumina HiSeq2000 in paired-end mode with 100 bp reads. The authors' pipeline ran thus. SOAPnuke was used to process the reads, removing any read that contained adapters or uncalled bases, had a mean Phred below 15, or lacked an exact match to the constant primer or identifier. High-quality paired reads were merged with COPE v1.2.5. Clonotypes were defined as unique nucleotide sequences and were aligned to IMGT TRB V, D and J references using MiTCR v1.1. The analysis was limited to V-J combinations with a frequency above 0.0001, which together covered 99% to 99.2% of the repertoires. For each V-J combination, a TCR clonal expansion and chaos score was defined as F50 clonal expansion divided by the chaos observed in the TCRdist matrix. Welch's t-statistics and random forest were used to reduce the features to about 12 V-J combinations, which were then used as input to a naive Bayes classifier. The similarity between thyroid and blood repertoires was quantified using the Morisita-Horn index. The raw public reads went through TCRdb reprocessing: fastp at Q25, MiXCR clone calling, in-frame beta chains kept. All rows with the same CDR3 protein become a single entry with the most common DNA and genes. The V and J calls come from TCRdb's annotation, not from the publication. In this sample the table shows about 1.1 million distinct CDR3 sequences, about two fifths of which occur a single time. Around 10% of the sample is taken by the ten largest.

The sequenced material came from peripheral blood or thyroid tissue (not recorded which). This TCR came from an adult man with Graves' hyperthyroidism. The chain joins TRBV7-9 to TRBJ1-1; TRBD1 agrees with 8 junctional bases. The CDR3 here reads CASSLDQGAEAFF. The bases are TGTGCCAGCAGCTTAGACCAGGGGGCAGAAGCTTTCTTT.